These T cell receptor beta chains were read from a single sample in a study of blood T cell repertoires in COVID-19. Measured with immunoSEQ multiplex PCR; TCRdb has only the in-frame clones, and not every one. The sample includes roughly 40,000 clones, approximately 84% seen only once; the top ten take approximately 32%. What was sequenced was peripheral blood. The receptors were gathered from an elderly man with active or convalescent COVID-19. CDR3s include the opening cysteine and the closing phenylalanine or tryptophan. D genes are given only for firm matches. Size is stated for part of the rows, as once, few or many counts, or as a class when the clone is expanded.

v_call	d_call	clone_size	j_call	cdr3_nt	cdr3_aa
TRBV4-3	NA	NA	TRBJ2-7	TGCGCCAGCAGCCTACAGCTCCCTTACGAGCAGTACTTC	CASSLQLPYEQYF
TRBV7-9	TRBD1	many	TRBJ1-6	TGTGCCAGCAGCACCCACGATGGACAGGGGATACGGTCACCCCTCCACTTT	CASSTHDGQGIRSPLHF
TRBV7-2	NA	NA	TRBJ2-1	TGTGCCAGCACCGAAACGAGCTCCTACAATGAGCAGTTCTTC	CASTETSSYNEQFF
TRBV4-3	TRBD1	few	TRBJ1-1	TGCGCCAGCAGCCCGTCACCGGGACAGGGAATTGAAGCTTTCTTT	CASSPSPGQGIEAFF
TRBV3-1/TRBV3-2	TRBD1	NA	TRBJ2-1	TGTGCCAGCAGCCTCGGGACAGGCAGCATTGAGCAGTTCTTC	CASSLGTGSIEQFF
TRBV5-1	TRBD1	few	TRBJ2-3	TGCGCCAGCGCCCGGGACAGGGGCACAGATACGCAGTATTTT	CASARDRGTDTQYF
TRBV15	NA	NA	TRBJ1-6	TGTGCCACCAGCAGAGCTCTGGACACCAATAATTCACCCCTCCACTTT	CATSRALDTNNSPLHF
TRBV15	TRBD1	NA	TRBJ1-2	TGTGCCACCAGCAGGCCGGGACAGGGGTCCTATGGCTACACCTTC	CATSRPGQGSYGYTF
TRBV6-1	NA	NA	TRBJ2-1	TGTGCCAGCAGTGAAAGGGGGGGATTCGATGAGCAGTTCTTC	CASSERGGFDEQFF
TRBV15	TRBD2	NA	TRBJ2-1	TGTGCCACCAGCAGGGGACCAGCTGGCCGTACTAGCGGGAGGCAATATGAGCAGTTCTTC	CATSRGPAGRTSGRQYEQFF
TRBV7-2	NA	NA	TRBJ2-7	TGTGCCAGCAGCCCTCCGGGTCTGATTCGTCCCTACGAGCAGTACTTC	CASSPPGLIRPYEQYF